These T cell receptor beta chains were read from a single sample in a study. One entry per CDR3 protein results from TCRdb running MiXCR on the 5' RACE reads. Of about 54,000 distinct CDR3 sequences detected, 15% to 20% appear once; the ten largest clones hold 2% to 2.5%. Sample: naive CD4+ T cells sorted from blood. The receptors shown here come from a female donor with breast cancer. CDR3s leave out the opening cysteine and the closing phenylalanine or tryptophan.

V gene | CDR3 protein
TRBV3-1 | ASTTTSGSYEQY
TRBV5-1 | ASSLITSGGSYEQY
TRBV9 | ASSVGGINEETQY
TRBV24-1 | ATSSELSYGYT
TRBV3-1 | ASSQGGLAAPGELF
TRBV9 | ASSVEYSGSRGTQY
TRBV7-2 | ASSLPRLAGGVEQF
TRBV6-1 | ASSEGTGGANTEAF
TRBV7-2 | ASSQLAGGNEQF
TRBV15 | ATSRGEQNSPLH
TRBV7-2 | ASSPRVTGYTDTQY
TRBV12-3/TRBV12-4 | ASSSTYREDYGYT
TRBV5-1 | ASKSVAGPQETQY
TRBV5-1 | ASSSTGSTNEKLF
TRBV7-9 | ASSTPSTRGGYNEQF
TRBV7-2 | ASSSRQGSNRETQY
TRBV30 | AWSVLSGAGNTIY
TRBV5-1 | ASSFLELDTQY
TRBV7-3 | ASSLGRTEAF
TRBV7-2 | ASSLGRVRDYGYT